The sequence of this TCR beta chain was determined in a study of T-cell memory formation after mild COVID-19. As regards this clonotype: Its antigen is as yet unknown.

V lost 3 bases to trimming and J lost 1 base, with 9 bases between them. The germline V gene encodes CDR1 SGHTA and CDR2 FQGNSA. This CDR3 is built from 14 residues. Study-level findings and limits: Within pre-infection memory, some responding clones were found, suggesting cross-reactive memory joined. CD4+ bias marked clones expanding day 15 to 37, unlike balanced contracting clones.

In TCRdb, the 5' RACE reads were re-called with MiXCR into one record per CDR3 protein. The sample carries more than 350,000 distinct CDR3 sequences, roughly 15% recorded once. The J gene is TRBJ2-5, the V gene TRBV7-2, with D perhaps matching TRBD1 or TRBD2 (5 bases each). This TCR was sampled from a man aged 18 to 29 who had mild COVID-19 (a few samples of this study predate the infection). Cell type and time point are not known. The source material was PBMCs or a T cell subset sorted from them (not recorded which). In DNA, the CDR3 is TGTGCCAGCAGCTTTTCGGGGACCCAAGAGACCCAGTACTTC. This gives the protein CASSFSGTQETQYF.